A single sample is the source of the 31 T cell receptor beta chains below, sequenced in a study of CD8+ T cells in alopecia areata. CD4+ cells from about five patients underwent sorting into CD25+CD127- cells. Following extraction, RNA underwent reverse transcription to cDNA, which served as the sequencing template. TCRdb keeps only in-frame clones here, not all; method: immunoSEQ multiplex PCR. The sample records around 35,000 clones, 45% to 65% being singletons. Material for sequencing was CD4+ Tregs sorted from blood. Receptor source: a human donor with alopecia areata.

The CDR3 DNA sequence: TGTGCCAGCAGCTCGGGAGGGCAAGAGACCCAGTACTTC. Its protein is CASSSGGQETQYF. The chain carries TRBV7-2 and TRBJ2-5, with 8 nucleotides matching TRBD2. The CDR3 extends over 13 amino acids. Germline CDR1 and CDR2: SGHTA and FQGNSA. V lost 4 bases to trimming and J lost 2 bases; unmatched junction nucleotides: 0.

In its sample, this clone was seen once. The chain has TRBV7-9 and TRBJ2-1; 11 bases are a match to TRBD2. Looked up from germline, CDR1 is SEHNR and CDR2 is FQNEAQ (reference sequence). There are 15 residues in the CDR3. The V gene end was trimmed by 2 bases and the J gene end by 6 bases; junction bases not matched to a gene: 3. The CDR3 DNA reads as TGTGCCAGCAGCTTATGGCTAGCGGGGGGCAATGAGCAGTTCTTC. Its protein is CASSLWLAGGNEQFF.

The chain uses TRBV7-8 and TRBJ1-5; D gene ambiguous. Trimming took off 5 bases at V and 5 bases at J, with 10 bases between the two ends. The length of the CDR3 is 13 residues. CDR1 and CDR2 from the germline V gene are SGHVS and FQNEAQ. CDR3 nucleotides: TGTGCCAGCAGCCAGAGAGCCGATCAGCCCCAGCATTTT. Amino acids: CASSQRADQPQHF.

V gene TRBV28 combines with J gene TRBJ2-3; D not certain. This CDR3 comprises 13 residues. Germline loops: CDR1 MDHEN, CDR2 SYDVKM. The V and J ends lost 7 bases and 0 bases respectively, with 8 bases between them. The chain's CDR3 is CASKYFSTDTQYF. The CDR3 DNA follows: TGTGCCAGCAAGTACTTTAGCACAGATACGCAGTATTTT.

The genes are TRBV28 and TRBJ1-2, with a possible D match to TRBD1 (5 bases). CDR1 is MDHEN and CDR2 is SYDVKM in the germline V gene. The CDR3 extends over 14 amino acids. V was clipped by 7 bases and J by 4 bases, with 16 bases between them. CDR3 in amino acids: CASIRRGATYGYTF. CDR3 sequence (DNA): TGTGCCAGCATCCGGAGGGGCGCTACCTATGGCTACACCTTC.

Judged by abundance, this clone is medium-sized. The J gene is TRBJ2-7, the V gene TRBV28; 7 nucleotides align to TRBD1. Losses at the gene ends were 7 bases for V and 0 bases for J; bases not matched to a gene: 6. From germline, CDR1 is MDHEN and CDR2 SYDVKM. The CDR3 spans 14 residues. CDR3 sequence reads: CASTMDRSSYEQYF. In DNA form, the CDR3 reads TGTGCCAGCACTATGGACAGGAGCTCCTACGAGCAGTACTTC.

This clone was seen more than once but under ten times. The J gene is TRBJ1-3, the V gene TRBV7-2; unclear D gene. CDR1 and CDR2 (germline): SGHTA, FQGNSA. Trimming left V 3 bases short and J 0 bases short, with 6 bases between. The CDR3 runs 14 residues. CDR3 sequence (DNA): TGTGCCAGCAGCTTTCCGGCCTCTGGAAACACCATATATTTT. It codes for CASSFPASGNTIYF. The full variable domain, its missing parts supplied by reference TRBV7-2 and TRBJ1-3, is GAGVSQSPSNKVTEKGKDVELRCDPISGHTALYWYRQSLGQGLEFLIYFQGNSAPDKSGLPSDRFSAERTGGSVSTLTIQRTQQEDSAVYLCASSFPASGNTIYFGEGSWLTVV.

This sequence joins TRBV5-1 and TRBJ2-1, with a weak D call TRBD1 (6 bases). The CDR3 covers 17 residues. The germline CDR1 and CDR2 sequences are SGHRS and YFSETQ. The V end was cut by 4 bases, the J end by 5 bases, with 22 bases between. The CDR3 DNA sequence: TGCGCCAGCAGCAGGAGGACAGCCGTTGATTCTAACAATGAGCAGTTCTTC. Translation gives CASSRRTAVDSNNEQFF.

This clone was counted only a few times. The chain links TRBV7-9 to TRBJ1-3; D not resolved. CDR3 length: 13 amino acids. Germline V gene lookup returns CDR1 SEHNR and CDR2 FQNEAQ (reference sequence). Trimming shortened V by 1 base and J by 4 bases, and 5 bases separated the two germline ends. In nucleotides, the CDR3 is TGTGCCAGCAGCTTAGGGTGGGGAAACACCATATATTTT. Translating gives CASSLGWGNTIYF.

CDR3 loop: CASSVAQGGSPLHF. CDR3 DNA: TGCGCCAGCAGCGTTGCGCAGGGAGGATCACCCCTCCACTTT. The chain uses TRBV5-1 and TRBJ1-6; possible D gene TRBD1, 5 bases. This CDR3 comprises 14 residues. Deletions cut 4 bases from V and 10 bases from J, with 15 bases between. From germline, CDR1 is SGHRS and CDR2 YFSETQ.

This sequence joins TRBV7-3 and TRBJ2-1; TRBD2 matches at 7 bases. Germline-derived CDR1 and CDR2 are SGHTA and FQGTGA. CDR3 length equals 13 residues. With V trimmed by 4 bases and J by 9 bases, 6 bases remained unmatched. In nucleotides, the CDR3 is TGTGCCAGCAGCTCGAGCGGGGAAACTGAGCAGTTCTTC. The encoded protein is CASSSSGETEQFF.

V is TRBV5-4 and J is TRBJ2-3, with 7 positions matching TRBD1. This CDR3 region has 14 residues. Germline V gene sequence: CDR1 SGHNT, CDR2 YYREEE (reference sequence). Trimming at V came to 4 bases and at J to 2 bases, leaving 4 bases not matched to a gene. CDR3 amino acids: CASSPGTATDTQYF. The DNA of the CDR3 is TGTGCCAGCAGCCCGGGGACAGCCACAGATACGCAGTATTTT.

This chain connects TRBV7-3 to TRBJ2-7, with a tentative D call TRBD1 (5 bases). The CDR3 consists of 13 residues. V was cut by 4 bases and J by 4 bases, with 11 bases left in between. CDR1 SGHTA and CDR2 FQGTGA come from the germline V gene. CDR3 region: CASSSMPGYEQYF. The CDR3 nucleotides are TGTGCCAGCAGCTCCATGCCAGGGTACGAGCAGTACTTC.

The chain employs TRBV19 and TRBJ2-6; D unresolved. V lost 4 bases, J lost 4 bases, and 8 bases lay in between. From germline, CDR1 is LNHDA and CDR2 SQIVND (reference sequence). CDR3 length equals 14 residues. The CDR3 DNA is TGTGCCAGTAGTAGAGCAACCGGGGCCAACGTCCTGACTTTC. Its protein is CASSRATGANVLTF. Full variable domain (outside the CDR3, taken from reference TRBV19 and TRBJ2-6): DGGITQSPKYLFRKEGQNVTLSCEQNLNHDAMYWYRQDPGQGLRLIYYSQIVNDFQKGDIAEGYSVSREKKESFPLTVTSAQKNPTAFYLCASSRATGANVLTFGAGSRLTVL.

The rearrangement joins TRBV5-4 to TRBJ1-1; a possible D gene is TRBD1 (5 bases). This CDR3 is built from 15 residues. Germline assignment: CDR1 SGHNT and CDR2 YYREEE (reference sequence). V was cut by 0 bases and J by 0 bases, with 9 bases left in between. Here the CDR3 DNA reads TGTGCCAGCAGCTTGGGTGGAGGGGTGAACACTGAAGCTTTCTTT. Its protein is CASSLGGGVNTEAFF.

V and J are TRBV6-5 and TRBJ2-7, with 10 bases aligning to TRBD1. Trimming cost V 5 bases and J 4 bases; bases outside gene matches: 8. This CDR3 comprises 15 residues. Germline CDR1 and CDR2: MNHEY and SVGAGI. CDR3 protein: CASSGSGTGEYEQYF. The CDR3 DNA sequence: TGTGCCAGCAGTGGCTCCGGGACAGGGGAATACGAGCAGTACTTC.

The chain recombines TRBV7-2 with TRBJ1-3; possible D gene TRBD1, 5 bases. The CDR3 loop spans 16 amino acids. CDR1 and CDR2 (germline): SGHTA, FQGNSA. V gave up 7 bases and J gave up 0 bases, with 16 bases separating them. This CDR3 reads CASNLGTSSSGNTIYF. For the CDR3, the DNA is TGTGCCAGCAATTTGGGGACTTCCAGCTCTGGAAACACCATATATTTT.

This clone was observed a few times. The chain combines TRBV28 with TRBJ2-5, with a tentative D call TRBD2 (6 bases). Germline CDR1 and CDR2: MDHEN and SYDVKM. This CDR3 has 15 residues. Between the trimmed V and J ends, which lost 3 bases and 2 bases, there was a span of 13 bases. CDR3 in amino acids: CASSFHAGKQETQYF. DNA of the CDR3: TGTGCCAGCAGTTTTCACGCGGGAAAACAAGAGACCCAGTACTTC.

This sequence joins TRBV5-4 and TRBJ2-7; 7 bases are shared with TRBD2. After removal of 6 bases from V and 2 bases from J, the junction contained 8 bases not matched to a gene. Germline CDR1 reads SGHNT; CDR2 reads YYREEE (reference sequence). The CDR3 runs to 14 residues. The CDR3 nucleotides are TGTGCCAGCACCCAGGGACTACCCCCCTACGAGCAGTACTTC. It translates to CASTQGLPPYEQYF.

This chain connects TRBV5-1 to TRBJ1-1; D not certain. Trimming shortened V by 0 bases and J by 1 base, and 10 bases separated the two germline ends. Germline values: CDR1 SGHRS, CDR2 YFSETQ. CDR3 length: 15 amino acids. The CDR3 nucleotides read TGCGCCAGCAGCTTGGAGCCGGTGACGAACACTGAAGCTTTCTTT. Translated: CASSLEPVTNTEAFF.

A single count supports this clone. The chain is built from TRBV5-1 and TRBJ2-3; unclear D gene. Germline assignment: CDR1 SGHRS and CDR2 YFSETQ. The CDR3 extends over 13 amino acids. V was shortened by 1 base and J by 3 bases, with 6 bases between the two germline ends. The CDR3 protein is CASSLQATDTQYF. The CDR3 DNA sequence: TGCGCCAGCAGCTTGCAAGCGACAGATACGCAGTATTTT. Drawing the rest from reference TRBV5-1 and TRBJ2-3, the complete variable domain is KAGVTQTPRYLIKTRGQQVTLSCSPISGHRSVSWYQQTPGQGLQFLFEYFSETQRNKGNFPGRFSGRQFSNSRSEMNVSTLELGDSALYLCASSLQATDTQYFGPGTRLTVL.

The CDR3 DNA reads TGCGCCAGCAGCTTGGCTCAATCGAACACTGAAGCTTTCTTT. Translated, it gives CASSLAQSNTEAFF. V and J are TRBV5-1 and TRBJ1-1; no clear D gene. Germline assignment: CDR1 SGHRS and CDR2 YFSETQ. V lost 0 bases, J lost 1 base, and 7 bases lay in between. This CDR3 region has 14 residues.

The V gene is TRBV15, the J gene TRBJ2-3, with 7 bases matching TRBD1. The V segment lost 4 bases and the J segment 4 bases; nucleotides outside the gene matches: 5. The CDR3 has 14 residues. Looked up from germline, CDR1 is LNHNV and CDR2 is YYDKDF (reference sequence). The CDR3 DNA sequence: TGTGCCACCAGCACCGGACAGGCCCCAGATACGCAGTATTTT. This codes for CATSTGQAPDTQYF.

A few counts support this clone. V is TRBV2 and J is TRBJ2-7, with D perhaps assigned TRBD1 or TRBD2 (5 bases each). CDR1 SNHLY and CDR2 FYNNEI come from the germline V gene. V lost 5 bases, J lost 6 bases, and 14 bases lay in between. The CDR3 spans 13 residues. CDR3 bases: TGTGCCAGCAGTCGGGACCCCACCTTCGAGCAGTACTTC. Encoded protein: CASSRDPTFEQYF.

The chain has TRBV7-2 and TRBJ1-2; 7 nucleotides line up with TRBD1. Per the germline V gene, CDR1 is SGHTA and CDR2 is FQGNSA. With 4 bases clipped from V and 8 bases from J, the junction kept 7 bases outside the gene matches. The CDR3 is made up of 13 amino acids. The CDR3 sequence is CASSSITGVGYTF. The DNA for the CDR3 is TGTGCCAGCAGCTCCATCACAGGGGTCGGCTACACCTTC.

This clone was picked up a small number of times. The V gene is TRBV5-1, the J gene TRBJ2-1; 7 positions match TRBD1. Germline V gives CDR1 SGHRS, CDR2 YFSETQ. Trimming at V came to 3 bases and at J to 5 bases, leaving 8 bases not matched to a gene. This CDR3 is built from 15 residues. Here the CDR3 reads CASSSYRGLNNEQFF. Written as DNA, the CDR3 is TGCGCCAGCAGCTCCTACAGGGGTCTGAACAATGAGCAGTTCTTC.

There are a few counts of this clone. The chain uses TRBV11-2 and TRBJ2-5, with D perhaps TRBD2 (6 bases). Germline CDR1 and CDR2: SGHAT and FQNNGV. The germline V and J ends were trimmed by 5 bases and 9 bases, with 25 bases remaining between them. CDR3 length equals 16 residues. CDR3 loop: CASSPSGTPRLRAQYF. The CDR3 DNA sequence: TGTGCCAGCAGCCCTAGTGGGACTCCACGACTGAGAGCCCAGTACTTC.

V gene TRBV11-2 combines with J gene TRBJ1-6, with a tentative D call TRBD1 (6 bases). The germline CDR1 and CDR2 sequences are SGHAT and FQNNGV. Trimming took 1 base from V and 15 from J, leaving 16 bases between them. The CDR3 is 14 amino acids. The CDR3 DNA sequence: TGTGCCAGCAGCTTAGCTCTCGCAGGGGCGATCCTCCACTTT. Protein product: CASSLALAGAILHF.

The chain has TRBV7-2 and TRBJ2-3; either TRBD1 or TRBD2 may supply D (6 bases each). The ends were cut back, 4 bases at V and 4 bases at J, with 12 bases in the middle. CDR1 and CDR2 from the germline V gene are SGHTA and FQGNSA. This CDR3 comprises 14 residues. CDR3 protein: CASSSGAGSDTQYF. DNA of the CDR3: TGTGCCAGCAGCTCAGGGGCGGGATCAGATACGCAGTATTTT.

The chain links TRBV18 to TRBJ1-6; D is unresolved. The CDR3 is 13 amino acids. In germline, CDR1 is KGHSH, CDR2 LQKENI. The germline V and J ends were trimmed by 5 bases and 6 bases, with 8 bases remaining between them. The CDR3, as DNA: TGTGCCAGCTCATCTGCATCTAATTCACCCCTCCACTTT. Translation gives CASSSASNSPLHF.

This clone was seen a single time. The CDR3 coding sequence is TGCAGCGTTTCTCGAGGCAGGAGCTCCTACGAGCAGTACTTC. It translates to CSVSRGRSSYEQYF. V and J are TRBV29-1 and TRBJ2-7; D not certain. Trimming left V 5 bases short and J 0 bases short, with 14 bases between. The CDR3 covers 14 residues. CDR1 SQVTM and CDR2 ANQGSEA come from the germline V gene.